The T cell receptor (beta chain) described here comes from a study of blood T cells in healthy people across ages. Germline CDR1 is DFQATT and CDR2 is SNEGSKA (reference sequence). This CDR3 has 14 residues. Broader study findings: TCR beta diversity, measured per million T cells, fell in a roughly linear way with age.

As regards this clonotype: Its target is unknown.

Next came a second PCR, run for about 6 to 11 cycles, which used a sample-barcoded 5' primer along with a J-beta primer mix. TCRdb analysed the 5' RACE reads with MiXCR anew, one entry per CDR3 protein. The data show roughly 1,700,000 distinct CDR3 sequences, approximately 28% seen once. This receptor was obtained from a woman aged 25 to 39 in good health. The V gene is TRBV20-1, the J gene TRBJ2-4; D remains unclear. The end of the DNA aligns better with TRBJ2-7, so the J call may be wrong. The sample consisted of blood. This CDR3 reads CSARDLRFPYEQYF. The CDR3 bases are TGCAGTGCTAGAGATCTCAGGTTTCCGTACGAGCAGTACTTC.